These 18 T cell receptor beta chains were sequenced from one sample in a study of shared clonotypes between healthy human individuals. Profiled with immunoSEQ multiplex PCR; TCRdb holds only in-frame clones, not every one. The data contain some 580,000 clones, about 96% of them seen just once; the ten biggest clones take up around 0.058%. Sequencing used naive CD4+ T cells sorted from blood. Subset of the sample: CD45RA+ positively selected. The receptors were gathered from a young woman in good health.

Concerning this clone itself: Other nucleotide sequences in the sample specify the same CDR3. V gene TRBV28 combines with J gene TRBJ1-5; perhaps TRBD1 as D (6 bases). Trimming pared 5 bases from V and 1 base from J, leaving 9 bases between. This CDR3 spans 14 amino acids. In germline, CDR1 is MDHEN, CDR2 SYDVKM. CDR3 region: CASSRGGSNQPQHF. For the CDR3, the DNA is TGTGCCAGCAGTAGAGGGGGGAGCAATCAGCCCCAGCATTTT. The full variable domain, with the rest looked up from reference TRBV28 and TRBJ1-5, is DVKVTQSSRYLVKRTGEKVFLECVQDMDHENMFWYRQDPGLGLRLIYFSYDVKMKEKGDIPEGYSVSREKKERFSLILESASTNQTSMYLCASSRGGSNQPQHFGDGTRLSIL.

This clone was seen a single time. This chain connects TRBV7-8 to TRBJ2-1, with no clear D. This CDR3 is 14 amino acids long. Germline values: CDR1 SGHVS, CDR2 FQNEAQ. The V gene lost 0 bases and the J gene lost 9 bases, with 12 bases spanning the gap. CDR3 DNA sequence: TGTGCCAGCAGCTTAGCGTTATCCATGGGTGAGCAGTTCTTC. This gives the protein CASSLALSMGEQFF. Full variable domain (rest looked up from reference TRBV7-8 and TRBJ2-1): GAGVSQSPRYKVAKRGQDVALRCDPISGHVSLFWYQQALGQGPEFLTYFQNEAQLDKSGLPSDRFFAERPEGSVSTLKIQRTQQEDSAVYLCASSLALSMGEQFFGPGTRLTVL.

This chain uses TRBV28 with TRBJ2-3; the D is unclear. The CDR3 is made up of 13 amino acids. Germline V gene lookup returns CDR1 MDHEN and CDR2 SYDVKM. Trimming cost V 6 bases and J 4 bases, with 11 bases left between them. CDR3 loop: CASRPDSADTQYF. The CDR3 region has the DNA TGTGCCAGCAGGCCCGACTCAGCAGATACGCAGTATTTT. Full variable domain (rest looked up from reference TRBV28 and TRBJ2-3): DVKVTQSSRYLVKRTGEKVFLECVQDMDHENMFWYRQDPGLGLRLIYFSYDVKMKEKGDIPEGYSVSREKKERFSLILESASTNQTSMYLCASRPDSADTQYFGPGTRLTVL.

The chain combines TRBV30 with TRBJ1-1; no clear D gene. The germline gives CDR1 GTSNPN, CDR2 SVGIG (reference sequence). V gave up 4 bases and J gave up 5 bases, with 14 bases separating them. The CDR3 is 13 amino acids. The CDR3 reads CAWNSGEWTEAFF. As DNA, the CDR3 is TGTGCCTGGAACAGCGGGGAGTGGACTGAAGCTTTCTTT.

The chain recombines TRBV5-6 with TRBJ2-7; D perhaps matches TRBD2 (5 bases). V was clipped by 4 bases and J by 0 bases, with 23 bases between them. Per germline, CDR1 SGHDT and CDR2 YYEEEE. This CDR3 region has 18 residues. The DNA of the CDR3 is TGTGCCAGCAGCCTCCAATTTTCGGACGGGAAGAGCTCCTACGAGCAGTACTTC. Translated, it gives CASSLQFSDGKSSYEQYF. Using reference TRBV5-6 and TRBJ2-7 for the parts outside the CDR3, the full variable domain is DAGVTQSPTHLIKTRGQQVTLRCSPKSGHDTVSWYQQALGQGPQFIFQYYEEEERQRGNFPDRFSGHQFPNYSSELNVNALLLGDSALYLCASSLQFSDGKSSYEQYFGPGTRLTVT.

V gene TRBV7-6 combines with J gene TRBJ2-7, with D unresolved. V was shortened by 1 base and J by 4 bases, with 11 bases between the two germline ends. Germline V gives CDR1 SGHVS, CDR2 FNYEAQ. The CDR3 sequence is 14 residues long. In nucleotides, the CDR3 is TGTGCCAGCAGCTTAGACAGCACTCTTTACGAGCAGTACTTC. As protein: CASSLDSTLYEQYF.

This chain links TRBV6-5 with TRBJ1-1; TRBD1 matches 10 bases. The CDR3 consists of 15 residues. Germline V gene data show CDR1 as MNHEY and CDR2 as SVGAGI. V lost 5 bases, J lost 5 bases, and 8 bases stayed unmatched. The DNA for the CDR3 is TGTGCCAGCAGTCCTGGACAGGGGGGTGGGACTGAAGCTTTCTTT. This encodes CASSPGQGGGTEAFF.

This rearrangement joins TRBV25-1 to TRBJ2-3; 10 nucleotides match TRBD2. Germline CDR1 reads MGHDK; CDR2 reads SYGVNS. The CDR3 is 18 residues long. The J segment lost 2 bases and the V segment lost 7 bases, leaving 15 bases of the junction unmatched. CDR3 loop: CASIAGTSAHLSTDTQYF. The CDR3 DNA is TGTGCCAGCATCGCCGGGACTAGCGCTCATTTATCCACAGATACGCAGTATTTT.

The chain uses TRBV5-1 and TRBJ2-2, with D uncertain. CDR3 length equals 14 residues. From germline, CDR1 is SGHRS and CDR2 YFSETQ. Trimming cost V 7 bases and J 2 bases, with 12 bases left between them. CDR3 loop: CASCPLVNTGELFF. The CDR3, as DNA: TGCGCCAGCTGCCCCCTGGTAAACACCGGGGAGCTGTTTTTT.

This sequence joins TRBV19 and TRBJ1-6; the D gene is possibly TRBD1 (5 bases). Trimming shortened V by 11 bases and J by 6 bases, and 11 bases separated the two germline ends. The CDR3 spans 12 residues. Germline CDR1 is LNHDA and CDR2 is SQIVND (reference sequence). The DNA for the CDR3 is TGTGCCTCGGGACTCGTTAATTCACCCCTCCACTTT. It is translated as CASGLVNSPLHF.

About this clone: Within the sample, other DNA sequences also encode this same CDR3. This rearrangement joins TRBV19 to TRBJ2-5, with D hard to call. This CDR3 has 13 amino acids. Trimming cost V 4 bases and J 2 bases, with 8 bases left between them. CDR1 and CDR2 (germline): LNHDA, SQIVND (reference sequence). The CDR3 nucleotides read TGTGCCAGTAGTACGTCAGATCAAGAGACCCAGTACTTC. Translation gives CASSTSDQETQYF.

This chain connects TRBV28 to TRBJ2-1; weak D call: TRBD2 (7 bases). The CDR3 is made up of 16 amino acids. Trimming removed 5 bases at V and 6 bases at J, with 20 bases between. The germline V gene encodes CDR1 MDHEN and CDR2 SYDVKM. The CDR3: CASSGGGAGAGNEQFF. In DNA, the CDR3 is TGTGCCAGCAGTGGGGGCGGGGCGGGAGCTGGCAATGAGCAGTTCTTC.

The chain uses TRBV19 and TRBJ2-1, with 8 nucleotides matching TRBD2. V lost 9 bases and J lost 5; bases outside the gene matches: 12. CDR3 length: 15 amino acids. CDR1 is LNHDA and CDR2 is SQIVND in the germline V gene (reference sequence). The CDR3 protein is CASRGGPGGHNEQFF. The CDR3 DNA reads TGTGCCAGCCGGGGGGGACCCGGCGGGCACAATGAGCAGTTCTTC. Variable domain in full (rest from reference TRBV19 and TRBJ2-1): DGGITQSPKYLFRKEGQNVTLSCEQNLNHDAMYWYRQDPGQGLRLIYYSQIVNDFQKGDIAEGYSVSREKKESFPLTVTSAQKNPTAFYLCASRGGPGGHNEQFFGPGTRLTVL.

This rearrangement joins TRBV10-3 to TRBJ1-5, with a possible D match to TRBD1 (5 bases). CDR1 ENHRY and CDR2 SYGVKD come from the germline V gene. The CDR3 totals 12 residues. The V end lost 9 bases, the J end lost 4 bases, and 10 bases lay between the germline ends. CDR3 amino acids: CAIGTDNQPQHF. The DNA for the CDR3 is TGTGCCATTGGGACCGATAATCAGCCCCAGCATTTT.

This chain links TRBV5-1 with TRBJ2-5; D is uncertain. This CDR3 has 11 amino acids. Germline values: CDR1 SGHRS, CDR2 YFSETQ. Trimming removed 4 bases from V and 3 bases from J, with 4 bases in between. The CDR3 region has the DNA TGCGCCAGCAGCGGAAAAGAGACCCAGTACTTC. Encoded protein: CASSGKETQYF.

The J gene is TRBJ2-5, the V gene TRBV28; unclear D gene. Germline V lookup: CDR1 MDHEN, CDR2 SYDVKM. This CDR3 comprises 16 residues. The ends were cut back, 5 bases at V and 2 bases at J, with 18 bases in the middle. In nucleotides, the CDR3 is TGTGCCAGCAGTCCCCCTTATCTGGCTAGTCAAGAGACCCAGTACTTC. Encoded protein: CASSPPYLASQETQYF.

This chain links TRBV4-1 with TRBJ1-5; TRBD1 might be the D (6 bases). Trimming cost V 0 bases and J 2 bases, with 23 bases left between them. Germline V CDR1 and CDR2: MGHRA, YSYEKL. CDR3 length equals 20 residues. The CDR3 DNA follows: TGCGCCAGCAGCCAAGAGCCTGGACAGCAGCTAGGGGCCCGCAATCAGCCCCAGCATTTT. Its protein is CASSQEPGQQLGARNQPQHF.

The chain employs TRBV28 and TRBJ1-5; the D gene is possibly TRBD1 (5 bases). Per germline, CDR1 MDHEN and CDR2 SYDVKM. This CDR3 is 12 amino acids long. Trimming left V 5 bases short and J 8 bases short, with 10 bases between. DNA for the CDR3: TGTGCCAGCAGTCGCCCGGGGGAGCCCCAGCATTTT. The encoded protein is CASSRPGEPQHF.